This T cell receptor beta chain was identified during a study of human T cells and chemical hapten exposure. On the study more broadly: Each patch test put 0.01% DPC on the upper back, and results were read at 6 days. Whole-study results and caveats: Donors had alopecia, so their immune response may differ from healthy people's.

In the library, unique molecular identifiers were attached to individual cDNA molecules. MiXCR was run by TCRdb on the RACE reads, yielding one entry per CDR3 protein. The data contain 120,000 or so distinct CDR3 sequences, around an eighth of them singletons. Time point specified: pre-sensitization, week 0. Treatment given: therapeutic diphenylcyclopropenone sensitization with weekly scalp DPC. Unseparated into fractions, whole blood served as the source from which total RNA was extracted. This clonotype came up a few times. No antigen is known for it. This CDR3 is built from 13 residues. The V and J ends lost 1 base and 7 bases respectively, with 10 bases between them. The germline V gene encodes CDR1 SGHDN and CDR2 FVKESK.

The sequence was collected from a woman younger than 30 with alopecia areata. Some clones in this sample may be carry-over from other donors' samples. The J gene is TRBJ1-1, the V gene TRBV14; D gene ambiguous. The sequencing used whole blood, collected in connection with sensitization to the hapten diphenylcyclopropenone (DPC). CDR3 region: CASSQVAGLEAFF. CDR3 coding DNA: TGTGCCAGCAGCCAAGTTGCGGGTCTTGAAGCTTTCTTT. The full variable domain, its missing parts supplied by reference TRBV14 and TRBJ1-1, is EAGVTQFPSHSVIEKGQTVTLRCDPISGHDNLYWYRRVMGKEIKFLLHFVKESKQDESGMPNNRFLAERTGGTYSTLKVQPAELEDSGVYFCASSQVAGLEAFFGQGTRLTVV.